These T cell receptor beta chains were read from a single sample in a study of shared clonotypes between healthy human individuals. Profiling relied on immunoSEQ multiplex PCR, and the TCRdb table lists in-frame clones only, not all of them. The sample has approximately 710,000 clones; 90% are singletons. The sequencing sample was made of memory CD8+ T cells from PBMCs. The receptors here all came from a man between 18 and 35 years old in good health. Some clones in this sample may be carry-over from other donors' samples. The CDR3 runs from the conserved cysteine through the conserved F or W. The D gene is left open where the match is weak. Clone size is stated in some rows and not others, as once, few, many or a class when expanded.

CDR3 protein: CASSQNRGLSSEQYF
CDR3 DNA: TGTGCCAGCAGCCAGAACAGGGGGCTTTCATCCGAGCAGTACTTC
V gene: TRBV4-2
D gene: TRBD1
clone size: .
J gene: TRBJ2-7

CDR3 protein: CASSLVGYPYEQYF
CDR3 DNA: TGTGCCAGCAGTTTAGTTGGGTACCCCTACGAGCAGTACTTC
V gene: TRBV27
D gene: .
clone size: .
J gene: TRBJ2-7

CDR3 protein: CASSTWTGRGGPYEQYF
CDR3 DNA: TGTGCCAGCAGTACTTGGACAGGGAGGGGAGGGCCCTACGAGCAGTACTTC
V gene: TRBV27
D gene: .
clone size: .
J gene: TRBJ2-7

CDR3 protein: CASSWGQREAETQYF
CDR3 DNA: TGTGCCAGCAGCTGGGGGCAGCGGGAGGCAGAGACCCAGTACTTC
V gene: TRBV5-8
D gene: TRBD2
clone size: .
J gene: TRBJ2-5

CDR3 protein: CASSPGGQPQHF
CDR3 DNA: TGTGCCAGCAGCCCAGGGGGTCAGCCCCAGCATTTT
V gene: TRBV7-9
D gene: TRBD1
clone size: once
J gene: TRBJ1-5

CDR3 protein: CASSQATQFSSTDTQYF
CDR3 DNA: TGCGCCAGCAGCCAAGCCACACAATTTTCTAGCACAGATACGCAGTATTTT
V gene: TRBV4-1
D gene: .
clone size: .
J gene: TRBJ2-3

CDR3 protein: CASSQDWTGGSGNTIYF
CDR3 DNA: TGCGCCAGCAGCCAAGATTGGACAGGGGGCTCTGGAAACACCATATATTTT
V gene: TRBV4-1
D gene: TRBD1
clone size: .
J gene: TRBJ1-3

CDR3 protein: CASSPRTVLNQPQHF
CDR3 DNA: TGTGCCAGCAGTCCACGGACAGTCCTCAATCAGCCCCAGCATTTT
V gene: TRBV6-1
D gene: .
clone size: few
J gene: TRBJ1-5

CDR3 protein: CASSLGFGSIYEQYF
CDR3 DNA: TGTGCCAGCAGCTTAGGATTTGGCTCCATCTACGAGCAGTACTTC
V gene: TRBV11-2
D gene: .
clone size: .
J gene: TRBJ2-7

CDR3 protein: CASKTGTTEAFF
CDR3 DNA: TGTGCCAGCAAGACAGGGACCACTGAAGCTTTCTTT
V gene: TRBV27
D gene: TRBD1
clone size: few
J gene: TRBJ1-1

CDR3 protein: CASSLGTSGANEQFF
CDR3 DNA: TGTGCCAGCAGCTTAGGGACTAGCGGCGCTAATGAGCAGTTCTTC
V gene: TRBV11-2
D gene: TRBD2
clone size: .
J gene: TRBJ2-1

CDR3 protein: CASSPMNRVYEQYF
CDR3 DNA: TGTGCCAGCAGCCCAATGAATCGGGTCTACGAGCAGTACTTC
V gene: TRBV27
D gene: .
clone size: .
J gene: TRBJ2-7

CDR3 protein: CSVAGGEQFF
CDR3 DNA: TGCAGCGTTGCTGGAGGTGAGCAGTTCTTC
V gene: TRBV29-1
D gene: .
clone size: .
J gene: TRBJ2-1

CDR3 protein: CASSRGTSGRPGSYNEQFF
CDR3 DNA: TGTGCCAGCAGCCGGGGCACTAGCGGGAGACCGGGGTCCTACAATGAGCAGTTCTTC
V gene: TRBV21-1
D gene: .
clone size: .
J gene: TRBJ2-1

CDR3 protein: CASSPNGPSVTEAFF
CDR3 DNA: TGTGCCAGCAGCCCCAACGGGCCCTCGGTCACTGAAGCTTTCTTT
V gene: TRBV7-3
D gene: .
clone size: .
J gene: TRBJ1-1

CDR3 protein: CASSVTMRASTDTQYF
CDR3 DNA: TGTGCCAGCAGCGTCACGATGCGGGCAAGCACAGATACGCAGTATTTT
V gene: TRBV9
D gene: .
clone size: .
J gene: TRBJ2-3

CDR3 protein: CASSPIRDRFYEQYF
CDR3 DNA: TGTGCCAGCAGCCCGATCCGGGACAGGTTCTACGAGCAGTACTTC
V gene: TRBV27
D gene: TRBD1
clone size: few
J gene: TRBJ2-7

CDR3 protein: CASTRRRDRGIRTEAFF
CDR3 DNA: TGTGCCAGCACCAGACGCCGGGACAGGGGTATCCGCACTGAAGCTTTCTTT
V gene: TRBV28
D gene: TRBD1
clone size: .
J gene: TRBJ1-1

CDR3 protein: CASSVGGSGREQYF
CDR3 DNA: TGTGCCAGCAGCGTAGGCGGTAGCGGGAGAGAGCAGTACTTC
V gene: TRBV9
D gene: TRBD2
clone size: .
J gene: TRBJ2-7

CDR3 protein: CASSEGWTSGPPHETYNEQFF
CDR3 DNA: TGCGCCAGCAGTGAGGGGTGGACTAGCGGGCCCCCACACGAGACCTACAATGAGCAGTTCTTC
V gene: TRBV10-2
D gene: TRBD2
clone size: .
J gene: TRBJ2-1

CDR3 protein: CASSLVLAGGPSYEQYF
CDR3 DNA: TGTGCCAGCAGTTTAGTACTAGCGGGAGGCCCATCCTACGAGCAGTACTTC
V gene: TRBV27
D gene: TRBD2
clone size: .
J gene: TRBJ2-7

CDR3 protein: CASRDGSDLGTQYF
CDR3 DNA: TGTGCCAGCAGGGACGGTTCCGACCTAGGTACGCAGTATTTT
V gene: TRBV6-1
D gene: .
clone size: few
J gene: TRBJ2-3

CDR3 protein: CASSLGTGSYEQYF
CDR3 DNA: TGTGCCAGCAGCCTTGGGACAGGGTCCTACGAGCAGTACTTC
V gene: TRBV14
D gene: TRBD1
clone size: .
J gene: TRBJ2-7

CDR3 protein: CASSHGGLAVYNEQFF
CDR3 DNA: TGCGCCAGCAGCCACGGGGGACTAGCGGTCTACAATGAGCAGTTCTTC
V gene: TRBV4-1
D gene: TRBD2
clone size: .
J gene: TRBJ2-1

CDR3 protein: CASSFLRGVSYEQYF
CDR3 DNA: TGTGCCAGCAGTTTCCTCAGGGGCGTCAGCTACGAGCAGTACTTC
V gene: TRBV27
D gene: .
clone size: once
J gene: TRBJ2-7

CDR3 protein: CASSEVRGIAGEQYF
CDR3 DNA: TGTGCCAGCAGTGAGGTCAGGGGAATCGCGGGAGAGCAGTACTTC
V gene: TRBV6-1
D gene: .
clone size: .
J gene: TRBJ2-7

CDR3 protein: CASSYPFGDEQFF
CDR3 DNA: TGTGCCAGCAGCTACCCGTTTGGGGATGAGCAGTTCTTC
V gene: TRBV7-6
D gene: .
clone size: .
J gene: TRBJ2-1

CDR3 protein: CASSYSRVGDTEAFF
CDR3 DNA: TGTGCCAGCAGTTACTCGAGAGTGGGGGACACTGAAGCTTTCTTT
V gene: TRBV6-6
D gene: .
clone size: .
J gene: TRBJ1-1

CDR3 protein: CASTSGGAGVQFSNQPQHF
CDR3 DNA: TGTGCCAGCACTTCGGGGGGGGCAGGGGTTCAGTTTAGCAATCAGCCCCAGCATTTT
V gene: TRBV2
D gene: .
clone size: once
J gene: TRBJ1-5

CDR3 protein: CASSLAGGWADTQYF
CDR3 DNA: TGTGCCAGCAGCTTAGCGGGAGGGTGGGCAGATACGCAGTATTTT
V gene: TRBV7-3
D gene: TRBD2
clone size: .
J gene: TRBJ2-3

CDR3 protein: CASSSRTSGVTDTQYF
CDR3 DNA: TGTGCCAGCAGTTCGCGGACTAGCGGAGTCACAGATACGCAGTATTTT
V gene: TRBV27
D gene: TRBD2
clone size: .
J gene: TRBJ2-3

CDR3 protein: CASTDRGPNTEAFF
CDR3 DNA: TGTGCCAGCACCGACAGGGGGCCCAACACTGAAGCTTTCTTT
V gene: TRBV11-2
D gene: TRBD1
clone size: .
J gene: TRBJ1-1

CDR3 protein: CAISDPTTNTGELFF
CDR3 DNA: TGTGCCATCAGTGACCCGACTACTAACACCGGGGAGCTGTTTTTT
V gene: TRBV10-3
D gene: .
clone size: .
J gene: TRBJ2-2

CDR3 protein: CASSALAGGPDEQFF
CDR3 DNA: TGTGCCAGCAGTGCACTAGCGGGAGGGCCTGATGAGCAGTTCTTC
V gene: TRBV6-1
D gene: TRBD2
clone size: .
J gene: TRBJ2-1

CDR3 protein: CASSVGDRVNTEAFF
CDR3 DNA: TGTGCCAGCAGCGTAGGGGACAGGGTGAACACTGAAGCTTTCTTT
V gene: TRBV9
D gene: TRBD1
clone size: .
J gene: TRBJ1-1

CDR3 protein: CASSEWASGTGELFF
CDR3 DNA: TGCGCCAGCAGTGAGTGGGCTAGCGGGACCGGGGAGCTGTTTTTT
V gene: TRBV10-2
D gene: TRBD2
clone size: .
J gene: TRBJ2-2

CDR3 protein: CASSLGWRAPGGEQFF
CDR3 DNA: TGTGCCAGCAGTTTAGGATGGCGGGCCCCCGGCGGTGAGCAGTTCTTC
V gene: TRBV27
D gene: .
clone size: .
J gene: TRBJ2-1